The rows below give T cell receptor beta chains drawn from one sample of a study of blood T cell repertoires in COVID-19. Clones were read by immunoSEQ multiplex PCR, and TCRdb kept only the in-frame ones, dropping some. The sample lists over 200,000 clones; 89% were seen once. What was sequenced was peripheral blood. The receptor set was obtained from a man in his 60s who had recovered from COVID-19. CDR3s include the opening cysteine and the closing phenylalanine or tryptophan. The D gene is left open where the match is weak. Clone size is shown for a subset of rows, as once, few, many or a class of expanded clone.

length: 18
D: TRBD1
size: -
J: TRBJ2-2
V: TRBV15
DNA: TGTGCCACCAGCAGAGATCGGAGGGACAGGGGTTTAAGCGGGGAGCTGTTTTTT
CDR3: CATSRDRRDRGLSGELFF

length: 13
D: -
size: -
J: TRBJ1-1
V: TRBV30
DNA: TGTGCCTGGACCGAGGAGGTCCACACTGAAGCTTTCTTT
CDR3: CAWTEEVHTEAFF

length: 13
D: TRBD1
size: -
J: TRBJ1-1
V: TRBV19
DNA: TGTGCCAGTAGGGGACAGGGAAGAACTGAAGCTTTCTTT
CDR3: CASRGQGRTEAFF

length: 14
D: -
size: -
J: TRBJ2-3
V: TRBV30
DNA: TGTGCCTGGAGTCTTAGCGGCCCTCACGATACGCAGTATTTT
CDR3: CAWSLSGPHDTQYF

length: 11
D: -
size: -
J: TRBJ1-2
V: TRBV20-1
DNA: TGCAGTGCTCTGAGGAACTATGGCTACACCTTC
CDR3: CSALRNYGYTF

length: 15
D: TRBD1
size: -
J: TRBJ2-5
V: TRBV7-9
DNA: TGTGCCAGCAGCTTAGGGGACAGGACCCAAGAGACCCAGTACTTC
CDR3: CASSLGDRTQETQYF

length: 17
D: TRBD1
size: -
J: TRBJ1-4
V: TRBV7-6
DNA: TGTGCCAGCAGCTTAGAGTCCAGGGGGCACTCTAATGAAAAACTGTTTTTT
CDR3: CASSLESRGHSNEKLFF

length: 15
D: -
size: -
J: TRBJ2-5
V: TRBV19
DNA: TGTGCCAGTAGTATACTGGTTAACGGGCAAGAGACCCAGTACTTC
CDR3: CASSILVNGQETQYF

length: 13
D: TRBD1
size: -
J: TRBJ2-1
V: TRBV18
DNA: TGTGCCAGCTCCGGACAGGGTAATAATGAGCAGTTCTTC
CDR3: CASSGQGNNEQFF

length: 16
D: TRBD1
size: -
J: TRBJ2-3
V: TRBV5-1
DNA: TGCGCCAGCACCCTGGGAGGGACAGGGGCCACAGATACGCAGTATTTT
CDR3: CASTLGGTGATDTQYF

length: 14
D: -
size: -
J: TRBJ2-5
V: TRBV7-9
DNA: TGTGCCAGCAGCTTAGACCCGAGACAAGAGACCCAGTACTTC
CDR3: CASSLDPRQETQYF

length: 15
D: -
size: -
J: TRBJ2-2
V: TRBV11-3
DNA: TGTGCCAGCAGCTTATCTGACATGAACACCGGGGAGCTGTTTTTT
CDR3: CASSLSDMNTGELFF

length: 15
D: TRBD2
size: few
J: TRBJ2-1
V: TRBV25-1
DNA: TGTGCCAGCAGTGAAGGGGGGGTCTCCTACAATGAGCAGTTCTTC
CDR3: CASSEGGVSYNEQFF

length: 13
D: -
size: -
J: TRBJ2-7
V: TRBV5-1
DNA: TGCGCCAGCAGCTTTGGACAGTCCTACGAGCAGTACTTC
CDR3: CASSFGQSYEQYF

length: 14
D: -
size: once
J: TRBJ1-1
V: TRBV19
DNA: TGTGCCAGTAGCCAGTACCAGGGTTTCACTGAAGCTTTCTTT
CDR3: CASSQYQGFTEAFF

length: 15
D: -
size: -
J: TRBJ2-1
V: TRBV4-3
DNA: TGCGCCAGCAGCCAAGTAAGAGGCAACCACAATGAGCAGTTCTTC
CDR3: CASSQVRGNHNEQFF